The 12 T cell receptor beta chains in this list originate from one sample, sequenced in a study of CXCR3-negative and CXCR3-positive naive CD8 T cells. Study findings and constraints: CXCR3-positive naive cells carried more hydrophobic TRB CDR3s than CXCR3-negative ones.

Their antigen targets remain unknown. TRB cDNA was prepared as libraries by UMI-labeled 5' RACE. TCRdb re-called the 5' RACE reads; one entry per CDR3 protein, DNA not given. The sample shows approximately 88,000 distinct CDR3 sequences, and 0.5% to 0.6% sits with its ten largest clones. The specimen sequenced was naive CXCR3+ CD8+ T cells from blood. The subset was: CD45RO-CCR7+CD27+CD95- naive CD8+ T cells expressing CXCR3 (TNR3+). The receptors were gathered from a human donor in good health. Some clones in this sample may be carry-over from other donors' samples.

V gene TRBV20-1 combines with J gene TRBJ1-2; TCRdb lists TRBD1, though no DNA is available to test this call. The germline V gene has CDR1 DFQATT and CDR2 SNEGSKA (reference sequence). The length of the CDR3 is 18 residues. CDR3 amino acids: CSARGPEAEWQGFYGYTF.

CDR3 sequence reads: CASSPINTEAFF. The chain links TRBV28 to TRBJ1-1. The CDR3 consists of 12 residues. The germline V gene encodes CDR1 MDHEN and CDR2 SYDVKM.

The V gene is TRBV6-5, the J gene TRBJ1-1; TCRdb outputs TRBD1, but without DNA this stays unchecked. This CDR3 has 15 amino acids. CDR1 is MNHEY, CDR2 SVGAGI, per germline. The CDR3 loop is CASSYPPGLNTEAFF.

V usage is TRBV4-1 and J usage is TRBJ1-4. Germline V gives CDR1 MGHRA, CDR2 YSYEKL. The CDR3 contains 16 residues. Here the CDR3 reads CASSQEGRASNEKLFF.

The V call is TRBV12-3 or TRBV12-4, the J call TRBJ2-3; TCRdb returns TRBD1, unconfirmable since there is no DNA. This CDR3 has 16 residues. The CDR3 region is CASSISGQGNTDTQYF.

The chain couples TRBV29-1 to TRBJ2-7; TCRdb reports TRBD2, a call that lacks DNA to check it against. The CDR3 sequence is 15 residues long. The germline gives CDR1 SQVTM, CDR2 ANQGSEA. Here the CDR3 reads CSVEEGLAGGYEQYF.

This rearrangement joins TRBV29-1 to TRBJ2-1; TCRdb proposes TRBD2, but this gene call is untestable without DNA. The germline gives CDR1 SQVTM, CDR2 ANQGSEA. CDR3 length: 14 amino acids. This chain's CDR3 is CSVEVSRTNNEQFF.

The chain carries TRBV3-1 and TRBJ1-1. CDR3 length equals 14 residues. Looked up from germline, CDR1 is LGHDT and CDR2 is YNNKEL (reference sequence). This chain's CDR3 is CASSQEMGWAEAFF.

This chain joins TRBV6-5 and TRBJ2-1; checking the TCRdb D call of TRBD1 is not possible without DNA. The CDR3 sequence is 12 residues long. Germline assignment: CDR1 MNHEY and CDR2 SVGAGI. CDR3 region: CASSWTGHEQFF.

The CDR3 is CASSRAGELFF. The V call is TRBV12-3 or TRBV12-4, the J call TRBJ2-2. CDR3 length: 11 amino acids.

The gene calls are TRBV4-2 and TRBJ2-1; absent DNA, TCRdb's TRBD2 call cannot be checked. This CDR3 is built from 17 residues. The germline V gene has CDR1 LGHNA and CDR2 YNFKEQ. CDR3 amino acids: CASSPETSGRAYNEQFF.

V and J are TRBV5-1 and TRBJ1-2. The length of the CDR3 is 13 residues. In germline, CDR1 is SGHRS, CDR2 YFSETQ. CDR3 protein: CASSLVEGEGYTF.